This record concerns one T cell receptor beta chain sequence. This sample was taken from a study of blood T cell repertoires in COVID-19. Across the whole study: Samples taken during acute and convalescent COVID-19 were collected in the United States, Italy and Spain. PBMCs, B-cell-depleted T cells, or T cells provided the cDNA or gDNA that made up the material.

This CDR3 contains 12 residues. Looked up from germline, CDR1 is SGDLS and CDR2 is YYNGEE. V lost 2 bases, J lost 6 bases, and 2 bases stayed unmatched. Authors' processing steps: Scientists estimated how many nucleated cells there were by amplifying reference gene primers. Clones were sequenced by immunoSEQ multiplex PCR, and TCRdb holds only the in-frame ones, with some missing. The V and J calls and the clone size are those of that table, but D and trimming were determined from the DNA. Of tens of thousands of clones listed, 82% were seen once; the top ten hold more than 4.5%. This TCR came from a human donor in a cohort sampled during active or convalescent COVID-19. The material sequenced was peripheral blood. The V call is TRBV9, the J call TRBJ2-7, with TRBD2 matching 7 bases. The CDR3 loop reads CASSVPGGEQYF. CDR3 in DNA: TGTGCCAGCAGCGTCCCGGGGGGCGAGCAGTACTTC.